The source of this TCR beta chain is a study of blood T cell repertoires in COVID-19. About the research overall: Some COVID-19 samples were acute and others convalescent; all came from the United States, Italy and Spain.

The CDR3 extends over 14 amino acids. From germline, CDR1 is SGHAT and CDR2 FQNNGV. Trimming pared 0 bases from V and 6 bases from J, leaving 6 bases between. Measured with immunoSEQ multiplex PCR; TCRdb has only the in-frame clones, and not every one. The sample carries over 60,000 clones, 82% recorded once. This TCR was recovered from a man older than 75 with active COVID-19. J is TRBJ1-6 and V is TRBV11-2; D is ambiguous. Sequencing was done on a sample of peripheral blood. Written as DNA, the CDR3 is TGTGCCAGCAGCTTAGACAGTTTTAATTCACCCCTCCACTTT. Translated: CASSLDSFNSPLHF.